The rows below give T cell receptor beta chains drawn from one sample of a study of vaccination and CD4 T cells after COVID-19. TCRdb called the PCR reads again in MiXCR, with one record for every CDR3 protein. The sample has approximately 15,000 distinct CDR3 sequences, 35% to 50% seen once. Their recognized antigens are unknown. The specimen was CD4+ T cells from blood, cultured in vitro, collected before SARS-CoV-2 vaccination. These receptor sequences come from a human donor who had recovered from COVID-19. Both conserved end residues are part of each CDR3. The order of the fields is D gene, clone size, J gene, V gene, CDR3 DNA, CDR3 protein. D genes are given only for firm matches. Some rows have no size entry. The others give once, few or many, or a class for an expanded clone.

D: TRBD2; size: NA; J: TRBJ2-2; V: TRBV7-3; DNA: TGTGCCAGCAGCTTGGGACTAGCGGGAGGAACCGGGGAGCTGTTTTTT; CDR3: CASSLGLAGGTGELFF
D: NA; size: NA; J: TRBJ2-1; V: TRBV6-2/TRBV6-3; DNA: TGTGCCAGCAGTACCACGCGGGGCGCCTACAATGAGCAGTTCTTC; CDR3: CASSTTRGAYNEQFF
D: NA; size: few; J: TRBJ1-2; V: TRBV11-3; DNA: TGTGCCAGCAGCTTAGGGGGGTCTAACTATGGCTACACCTTC; CDR3: CASSLGGSNYGYTF
D: NA; size: medium-sized; J: TRBJ1-1; V: TRBV27; DNA: TGTGCCAGCAGCGACAGTTCTGAAGCTTTCTTT; CDR3: CASSDSSEAFF
D: TRBD1; size: few; J: TRBJ1-3; V: TRBV20-1; DNA: TGCAGTGCTCAGGACAGGGACTCTGGAAACACCATATATTTT; CDR3: CSAQDRDSGNTIYF
D: TRBD1; size: NA; J: TRBJ1-5; V: TRBV14; DNA: TGTGCCAGCAGCCGACAGGGGGGCAATCAGCCCCAGCATTTT; CDR3: CASSRQGGNQPQHF
D: NA; size: NA; J: TRBJ1-2; V: TRBV20-1; DNA: TGCAGTGCTAGAGAGACGGTCTATGGCTACACCTTC; CDR3: CSARETVYGYTF
D: NA; size: few; J: TRBJ1-1; V: TRBV20-1; DNA: TGCAGTGCAACAGCGGGCCAATTCCAGGAAGCTTTCTTT; CDR3: CSATAGQFQEAFF
D: NA; size: NA; J: TRBJ1-2; V: TRBV12-3/TRBV12-4; DNA: TGTGCCAGCAGTTTTATTCGGATGGACAGAAACTATGGCTACACCTTC; CDR3: CASSFIRMDRNYGYTF
D: NA; size: few; J: TRBJ1-6; V: TRBV6-1; DNA: TGTGCCAGCAGTGATTCCAGAACTGGGATTGATTCACCCCTCCACTTT; CDR3: CASSDSRTGIDSPLHF
D: NA; size: NA; J: TRBJ2-2; V: TRBV28; DNA: TGTGCCAGCAGAGGGAGTGCTCGCCCGGACACCGGGGAGCTGTTTTTT; CDR3: CASRGSARPDTGELFF
D: NA; size: few; J: TRBJ2-3; V: TRBV6-5; DNA: TGTGCCAGCAGTTACGCGGGGTTTACAGATACGCAGTATTTT; CDR3: CASSYAGFTDTQYF
D: NA; size: few; J: TRBJ2-1; V: TRBV6-2/TRBV6-3; DNA: TGTGCCAGCAGTTACTCGAAGGACCCCTTCAATGAGCAGTTCTTC; CDR3: CASSYSKDPFNEQFF
D: NA; size: few; J: TRBJ2-4; V: TRBV15; DNA: TGTGCCACCAGCAGAGGGAGAGGGGTAGCCAAAAACATTCAGTACTTC; CDR3: CATSRGRGVAKNIQYF
D: TRBD2; size: NA; J: TRBJ2-2; V: TRBV7-3; DNA: TGTGCCAGCAGCGCGGGACTAGCGGGGGCTACCGGGGAGCTGTTTTTT; CDR3: CASSAGLAGATGELFF
D: TRBD1; size: NA; J: TRBJ1-1; V: TRBV7-2; DNA: TGTGCCAGCAGCACGCAGGGACAGGGAGGCACTGAAGCTTTCTTT; CDR3: CASSTQGQGGTEAFF
D: NA; size: NA; J: TRBJ1-2; V: TRBV20-1; DNA: TGCAGTGCTACGGAGGTAGACTATGGCTACACCTTC; CDR3: CSATEVDYGYTF
D: NA; size: NA; J: TRBJ1-1; V: TRBV18; DNA: TGTGCCAGCTCCCGCGGGCGGATCATGAACACTGAAGCTTTCTTT; CDR3: CASSRGRIMNTEAFF
D: NA; size: NA; J: TRBJ2-7; V: TRBV24-1; DNA: TGTGCCACCGCCGGTGGGCAAATCTACTACGAGCAGTACTTC; CDR3: CATAGGQIYYEQYF
D: TRBD1; size: NA; J: TRBJ2-2; V: TRBV7-2; DNA: TGTGCCAGCAGCTTAGGGTCGAACAGGGGGACCGGGGAGCTGTTTTTT; CDR3: CASSLGSNRGTGELFF
D: NA; size: few; J: TRBJ1-5; V: TRBV19; DNA: TGTGCCAGTAGTATCCCCCCTGATCAGCCCCAGCATTTT; CDR3: CASSIPPDQPQHF
D: NA; size: few; J: TRBJ1-6; V: TRBV19; DNA: TGTGCCAGTAGTATCGGGCAGGCCCTTTCACCCCTCCACTTT; CDR3: CASSIGQALSPLHF
D: NA; size: few; J: TRBJ1-1; V: TRBV6-1; DNA: TGTGCCAGCATTCTTTCGACAGAGGGGAACACTGAAGCTTTCTTT; CDR3: CASILSTEGNTEAFF
D: NA; size: NA; J: TRBJ1-5; V: TRBV19; DNA: TGTGCCAGTAGTCCGAGGCGGGGCCCCAATCAGCCCCAGCATTTT; CDR3: CASSPRRGPNQPQHF
D: TRBD1; size: NA; J: TRBJ2-5; V: TRBV7-2; DNA: TGTGCCAGCACGCGGACAGGGTTCGGGGAAGAGAGCCAGTACTTC; CDR3: CASTRTGFGEESQYF